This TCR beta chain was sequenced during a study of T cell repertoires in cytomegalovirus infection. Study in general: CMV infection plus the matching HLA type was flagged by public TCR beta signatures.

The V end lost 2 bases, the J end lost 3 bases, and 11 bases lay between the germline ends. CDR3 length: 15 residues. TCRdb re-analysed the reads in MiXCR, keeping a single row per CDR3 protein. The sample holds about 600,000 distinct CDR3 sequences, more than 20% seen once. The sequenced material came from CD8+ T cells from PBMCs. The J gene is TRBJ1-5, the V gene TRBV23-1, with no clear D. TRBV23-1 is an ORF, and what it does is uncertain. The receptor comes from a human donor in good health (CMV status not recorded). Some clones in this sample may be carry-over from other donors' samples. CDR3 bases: TGCGCCAGCAGTCAAATATGGCCGATCAATCAGCCCCAGCATTTT. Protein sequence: CASSQIWPINQPQHF.